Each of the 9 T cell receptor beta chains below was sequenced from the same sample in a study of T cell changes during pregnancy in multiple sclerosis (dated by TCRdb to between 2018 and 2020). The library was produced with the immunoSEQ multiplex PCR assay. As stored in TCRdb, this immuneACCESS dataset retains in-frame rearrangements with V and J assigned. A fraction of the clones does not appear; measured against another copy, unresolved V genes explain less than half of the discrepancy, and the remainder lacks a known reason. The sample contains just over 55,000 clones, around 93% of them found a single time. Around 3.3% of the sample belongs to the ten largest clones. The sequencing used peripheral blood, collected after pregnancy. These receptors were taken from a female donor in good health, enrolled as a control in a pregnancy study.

The CDR3 coding sequence is TGTGCCAGCAGCGCGCGACTAGCGGGAGATGATGAGCAGTACTTC. Its translation is CASSARLAGDDEQYF. The J gene is TRBJ2-7, the V gene TRBV7-6; 12 bases are a match to TRBD2. The CDR3 has 15 residues. Per the germline V gene, CDR1 is SGHVS and CDR2 is FNYEAQ. Losses at the gene ends were 5 bases for V and 7 bases for J; bases not matched to a gene: 9.

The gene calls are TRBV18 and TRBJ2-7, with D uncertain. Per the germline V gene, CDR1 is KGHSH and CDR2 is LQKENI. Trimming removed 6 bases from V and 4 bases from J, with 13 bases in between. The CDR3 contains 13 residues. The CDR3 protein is CASSRIYGYEQYF. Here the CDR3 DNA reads TGTGCCAGCTCCCGAATTTACGGGTACGAGCAGTACTTC. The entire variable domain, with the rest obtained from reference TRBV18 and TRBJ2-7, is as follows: NAGVMQNPRHLVRRRGQEARLRCSPMKGHSHVYWYRQLPEEGLKFMVYLQKENIIDESGMPKERFSAEFPKEGPSILRIQQVVRGDSAAYFCASSRIYGYEQYFGPGTRLTVT.

The CDR3 nucleotides are TGTGCCAGCAGCTTGGGACAGGAAGATGGGCCCCAGCATTTT. Amino acids: CASSLGQEDGPQHF. The V call is TRBV7-2, the J call TRBJ1-5; 8 bases agree with TRBD1. Germline V CDR1 and CDR2: SGHTA, FQGNSA. The CDR3 is 14 amino acids. V shed 3 bases and J 9 bases; nucleotides not matched to a gene: 7. Drawing the rest from reference TRBV7-2 and TRBJ1-5, the complete variable domain is GAGVSQSPSNKVTEKGKDVELRCDPISGHTALYWYRQSLGQGLEFLIYFQGNSAPDKSGLPSDRFSAERTGGSVSTLTIQRTQQEDSAVYLCASSLGQEDGPQHFGDGTRLSIL.

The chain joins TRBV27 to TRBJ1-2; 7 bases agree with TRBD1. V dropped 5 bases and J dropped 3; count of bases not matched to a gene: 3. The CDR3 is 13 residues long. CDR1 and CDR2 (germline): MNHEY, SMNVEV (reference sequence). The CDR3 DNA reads TGTGCCAGCAGTGAGGGACAGTACTATGGCTACACCTTC. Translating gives CASSEGQYYGYTF.

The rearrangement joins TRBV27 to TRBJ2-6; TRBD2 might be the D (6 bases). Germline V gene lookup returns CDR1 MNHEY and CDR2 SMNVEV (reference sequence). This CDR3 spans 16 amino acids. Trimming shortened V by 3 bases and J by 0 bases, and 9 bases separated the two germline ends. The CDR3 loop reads CASSLAGSSGANVLTF. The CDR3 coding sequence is TGTGCCAGCAGTTTGGCGGGGTCCTCTGGGGCCAACGTCCTGACTTTC.

The CDR3 sequence: CASSQDLEPGPQETQYF. In DNA form, the CDR3 reads TGTGCCAGCAGCCAAGATTTAGAGCCAGGGCCTCAAGAGACCCAGTACTTC. The rearrangement joins TRBV4-2 to TRBJ2-5; D may be TRBD1 (5 bases). Trimming cost V 0 bases and J 2 bases, with 16 bases left between them. Germline V lookup: CDR1 LGHNA, CDR2 YNFKEQ. This CDR3 is built from 17 residues.

The CDR3 spells CASRARSSYNEQFF. CDR3 DNA sequence: TGTGCCAGTAGGGCGAGGAGCTCCTACAATGAGCAGTTCTTC. The chain carries TRBV19 and TRBJ2-1; no clear D. Germline V gene lookup returns CDR1 LNHDA and CDR2 SQIVND (reference sequence). The CDR3 totals 14 residues. Between the trimmed V and J ends, which lost 6 bases and 0 bases, there was a span of 9 bases.

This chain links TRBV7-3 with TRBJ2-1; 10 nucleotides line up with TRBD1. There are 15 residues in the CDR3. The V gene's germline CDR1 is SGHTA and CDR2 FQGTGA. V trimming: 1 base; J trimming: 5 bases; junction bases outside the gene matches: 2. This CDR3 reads CASSLKTGGNNEQFF. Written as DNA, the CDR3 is TGTGCCAGCAGCTTAAAGACAGGGGGCAACAATGAGCAGTTCTTC.

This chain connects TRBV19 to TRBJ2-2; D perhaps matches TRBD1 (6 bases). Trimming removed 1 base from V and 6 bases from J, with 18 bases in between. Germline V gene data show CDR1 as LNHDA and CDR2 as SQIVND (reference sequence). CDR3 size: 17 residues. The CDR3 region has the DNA TGTGCCAGTAGTATAGTCCGGACAGATAAAACACCCGGGGAGCTGTTTTTT. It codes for CASSIVRTDKTPGELFF.